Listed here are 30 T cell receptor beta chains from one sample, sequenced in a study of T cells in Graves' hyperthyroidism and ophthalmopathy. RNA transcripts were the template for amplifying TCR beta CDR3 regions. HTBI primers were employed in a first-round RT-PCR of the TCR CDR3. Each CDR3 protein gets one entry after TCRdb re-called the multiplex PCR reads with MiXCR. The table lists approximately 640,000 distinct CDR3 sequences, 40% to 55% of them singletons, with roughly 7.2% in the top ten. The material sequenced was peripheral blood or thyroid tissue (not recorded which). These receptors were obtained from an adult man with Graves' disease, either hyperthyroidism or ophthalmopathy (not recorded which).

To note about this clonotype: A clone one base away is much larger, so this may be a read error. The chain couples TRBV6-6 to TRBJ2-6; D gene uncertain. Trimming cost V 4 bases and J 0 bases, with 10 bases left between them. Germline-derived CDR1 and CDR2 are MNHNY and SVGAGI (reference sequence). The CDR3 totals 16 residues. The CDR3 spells CASSFSGSSGANVLTF. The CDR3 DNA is TGTGCCAGCAGTTTCTCCGGCAGCTCTGGGGCCAACGTCCTGACTTTC.

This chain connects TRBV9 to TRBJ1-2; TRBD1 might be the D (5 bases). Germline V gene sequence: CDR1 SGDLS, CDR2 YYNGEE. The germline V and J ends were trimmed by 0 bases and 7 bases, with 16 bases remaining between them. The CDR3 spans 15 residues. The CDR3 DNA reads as TGTGCCAGCAGCGTAGCGGGGGTCCCTTTGGGTGGCTACACCTTC. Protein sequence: CASSVAGVPLGGYTF.

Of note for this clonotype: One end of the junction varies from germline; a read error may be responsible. CDR3 loop: CAGSREGPGVWDGYTF. CDR3 coding DNA: TGTGCCGGCAGCCGCGAAGGACCCGGGGTGTGGGATGGCTACACCTTC. The V and J genes are TRBV2 and TRBJ1-2, with D unclear. This CDR3 comprises 16 residues. CDR1 and CDR2 (germline): SNHLY, FYNNEI.

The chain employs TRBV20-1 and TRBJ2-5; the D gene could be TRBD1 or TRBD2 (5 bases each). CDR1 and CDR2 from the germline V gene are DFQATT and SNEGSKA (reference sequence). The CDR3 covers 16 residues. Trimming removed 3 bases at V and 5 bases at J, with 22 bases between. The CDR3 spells CSASGDAGKGFETQYF. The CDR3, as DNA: TGCAGTGCTAGCGGGGATGCAGGGAAAGGTTTTGAGACCCAGTACTTC.

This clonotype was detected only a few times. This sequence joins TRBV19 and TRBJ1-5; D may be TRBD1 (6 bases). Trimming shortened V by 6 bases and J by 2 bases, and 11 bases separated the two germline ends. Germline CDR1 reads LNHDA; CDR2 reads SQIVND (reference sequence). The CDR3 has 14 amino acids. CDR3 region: CASRYREGNQPQHF. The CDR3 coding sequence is TGTGCCAGTAGGTACAGGGAAGGCAATCAGCCCCAGCATTTT.

CDR3 nucleotides: TGTGCCAGTAGTTCCCGGGAGGGCCGAGACGAGCAGTTCTTC. Protein: CASSSREGRDEQFF. This chain connects TRBV19 to TRBJ2-1; the match to TRBD2 covers 8 bases. This CDR3 is 14 amino acids long. J gave up 10 bases and V 5 bases, and 10 bases lay outside the gene matches. Germline V CDR1 and CDR2: LNHDA, SQIVND (reference sequence).

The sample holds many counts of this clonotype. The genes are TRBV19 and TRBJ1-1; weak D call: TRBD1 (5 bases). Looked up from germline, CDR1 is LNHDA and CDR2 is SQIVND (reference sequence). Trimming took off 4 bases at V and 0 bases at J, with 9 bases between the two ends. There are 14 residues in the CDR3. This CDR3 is CASSTRQMNTEAFF. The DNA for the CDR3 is TGTGCCAGTAGTACTAGACAGATGAACACTGAAGCTTTCTTT.

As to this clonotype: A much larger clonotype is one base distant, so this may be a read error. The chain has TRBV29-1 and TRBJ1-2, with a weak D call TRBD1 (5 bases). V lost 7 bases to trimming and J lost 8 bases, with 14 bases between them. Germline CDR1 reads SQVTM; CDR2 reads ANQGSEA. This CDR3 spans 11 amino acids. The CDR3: CSETAGNGYTF. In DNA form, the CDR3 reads TGCAGCGAGACGGCAGGGAACGGCTACACCTTC.

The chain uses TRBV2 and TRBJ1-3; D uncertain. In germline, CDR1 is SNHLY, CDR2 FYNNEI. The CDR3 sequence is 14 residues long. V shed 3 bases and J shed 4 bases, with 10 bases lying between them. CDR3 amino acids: CASSDRATGNTIYF. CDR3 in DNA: TGTGCCAGCAGTGATAGGGCGACAGGAAACACCATATATTTT.

The CDR3 DNA sequence: TGTGCCAGCAGTGAAGTTGGGTTAGGAGGGGCAGGGCCGTCCTACGAGCAGTACTTC. This gives the protein CASSEVGLGGAGPSYEQYF. The rearrangement uses TRBV2 and TRBJ2-7; a possible D gene is TRBD2 (6 bases). Germline V lookup: CDR1 SNHLY, CDR2 FYNNEI. Trimming stripped 1 base from V and 1 base from J, with 23 bases between. The CDR3 is 19 residues long.

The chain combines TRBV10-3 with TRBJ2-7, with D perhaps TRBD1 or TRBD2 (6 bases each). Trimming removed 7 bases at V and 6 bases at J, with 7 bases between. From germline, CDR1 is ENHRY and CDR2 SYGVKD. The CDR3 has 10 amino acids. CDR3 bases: TGTGCCATCAAGGGGGGCGAGCAGTACTTC. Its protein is CAIKGGEQYF.

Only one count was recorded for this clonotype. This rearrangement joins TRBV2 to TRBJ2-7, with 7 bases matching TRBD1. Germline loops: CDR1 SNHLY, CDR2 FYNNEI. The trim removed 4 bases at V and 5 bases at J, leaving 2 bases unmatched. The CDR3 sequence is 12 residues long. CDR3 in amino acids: CASSGQGNEQYF. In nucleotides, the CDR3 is TGTGCCAGCAGTGGACAGGGAAACGAGCAGTACTTC.

The DNA of the CDR3 is TGTGCCAGCGGGACTCAGCAGTACTTC. As protein: CASGTQQYF. The chain has TRBV7-9 and TRBJ2-7, with D possibly TRBD2 on 6 matching bases. The CDR3 totals 9 residues. V dropped 8 bases and J dropped 8 bases, with 7 bases sitting between them. Germline V lookup: CDR1 SEHNR, CDR2 FQNEAQ (reference sequence).

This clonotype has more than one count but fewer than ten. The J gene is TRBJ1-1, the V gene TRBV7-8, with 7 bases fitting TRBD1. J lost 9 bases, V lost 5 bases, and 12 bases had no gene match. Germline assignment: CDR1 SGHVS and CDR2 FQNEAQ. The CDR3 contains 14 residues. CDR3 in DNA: TGTGCCAGCAGCGCGGACAGGTTGGGGGGGAAAGCTTTCTTT. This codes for CASSADRLGGKAFF.

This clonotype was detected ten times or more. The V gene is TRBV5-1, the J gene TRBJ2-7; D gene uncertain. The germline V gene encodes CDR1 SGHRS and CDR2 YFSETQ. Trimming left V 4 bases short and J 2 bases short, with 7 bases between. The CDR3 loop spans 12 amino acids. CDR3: CASSISPYEQYF. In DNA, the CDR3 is TGCGCCAGCAGCATTTCCCCCTACGAGCAGTACTTC.

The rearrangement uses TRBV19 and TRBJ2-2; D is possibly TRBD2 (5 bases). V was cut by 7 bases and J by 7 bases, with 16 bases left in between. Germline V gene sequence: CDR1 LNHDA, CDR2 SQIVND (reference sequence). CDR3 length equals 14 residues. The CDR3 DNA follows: TGTGCCAGTACCAACCAAGGAGGTGTCGGGGAGCTGTTTTTT. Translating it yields CASTNQGGVGELFF.

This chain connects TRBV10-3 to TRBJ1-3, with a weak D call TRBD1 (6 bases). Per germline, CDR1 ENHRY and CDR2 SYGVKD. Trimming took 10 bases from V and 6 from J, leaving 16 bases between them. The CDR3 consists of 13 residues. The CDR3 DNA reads TGTGCCACCAGGGGAGGGCCTGAAAACACCATATATTTT. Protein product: CATRGGPENTIYF.

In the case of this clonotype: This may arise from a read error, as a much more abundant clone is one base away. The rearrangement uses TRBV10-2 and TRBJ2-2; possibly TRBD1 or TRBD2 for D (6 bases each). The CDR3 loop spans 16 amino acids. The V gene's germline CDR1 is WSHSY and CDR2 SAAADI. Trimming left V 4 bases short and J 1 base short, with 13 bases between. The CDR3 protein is CASSGGLARNTGELFF. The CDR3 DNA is TGCGCCAGCAGTGGGGGGCTAGCGCGGAACACCGGGGAGCTGTTTTTT.

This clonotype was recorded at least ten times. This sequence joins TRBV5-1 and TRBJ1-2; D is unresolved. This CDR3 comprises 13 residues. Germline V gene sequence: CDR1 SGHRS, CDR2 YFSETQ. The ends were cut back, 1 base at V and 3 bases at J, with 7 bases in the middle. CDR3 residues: CASSLLPDYGYTF. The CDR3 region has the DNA TGCGCCAGCAGCTTGTTGCCGGACTATGGCTACACCTTC. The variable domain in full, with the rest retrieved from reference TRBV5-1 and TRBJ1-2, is KAGVTQTPRYLIKTRGQQVTLSCSPISGHRSVSWYQQTPGQGLQFLFEYFSETQRNKGNFPGRFSGRQFSNSRSEMNVSTLELGDSALYLCASSLLPDYGYTFGSGTRLTVV.

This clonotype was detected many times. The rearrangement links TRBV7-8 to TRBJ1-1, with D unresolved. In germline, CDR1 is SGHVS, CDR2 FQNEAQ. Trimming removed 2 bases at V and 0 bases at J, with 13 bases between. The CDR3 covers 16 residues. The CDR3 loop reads CASSLSPRQVNTEAFF. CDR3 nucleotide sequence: TGTGCCAGCAGCTTATCCCCAAGGCAGGTGAACACTGAAGCTTTCTTT.

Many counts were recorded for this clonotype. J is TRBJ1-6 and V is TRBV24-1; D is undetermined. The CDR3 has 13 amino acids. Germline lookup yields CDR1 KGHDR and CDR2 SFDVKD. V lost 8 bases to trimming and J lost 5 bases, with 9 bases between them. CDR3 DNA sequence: TGTGCCACCACCTCTCAGGATAATTCACCCCTCCACTTT. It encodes CATTSQDNSPLHF.

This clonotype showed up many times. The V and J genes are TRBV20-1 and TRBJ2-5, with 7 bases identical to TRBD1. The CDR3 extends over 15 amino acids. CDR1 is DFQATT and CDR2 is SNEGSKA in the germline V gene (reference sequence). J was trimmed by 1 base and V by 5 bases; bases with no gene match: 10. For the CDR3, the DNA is TGCAGTGCTGCTCCCAGGGGGTCCATCCAAGAGACCCAGTACTTC. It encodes CSAAPRGSIQETQYF.

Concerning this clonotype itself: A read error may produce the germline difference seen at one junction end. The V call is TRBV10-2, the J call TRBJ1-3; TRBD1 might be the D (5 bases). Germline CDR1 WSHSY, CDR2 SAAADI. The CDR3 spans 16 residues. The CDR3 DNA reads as TGTGCCAGCAGTTACGCGACAGTCAACTCTGGAAACACCATATATTTT. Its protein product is CASSYATVNSGNTIYF.

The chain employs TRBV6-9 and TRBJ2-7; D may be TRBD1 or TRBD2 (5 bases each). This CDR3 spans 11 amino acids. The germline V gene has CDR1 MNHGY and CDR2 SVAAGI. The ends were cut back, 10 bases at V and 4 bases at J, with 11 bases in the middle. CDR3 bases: TGTGCCACCGGGACGGGTTACGAGCAGTACTTC. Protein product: CATGTGYEQYF.

The CDR3 spells CAIRATGSYEQYF. The CDR3 nucleotides read TGTGCCATCAGGGCTACAGGGTCCTACGAGCAGTACTTC. The rearrangement links TRBV10-3 to TRBJ2-7; D perhaps matches TRBD1 (6 bases). Trimming took off 6 bases at V and 1 base at J, with 10 bases between the two ends. The CDR3 extends over 13 amino acids. Looked up from germline, CDR1 is ENHRY and CDR2 is SYGVKD.

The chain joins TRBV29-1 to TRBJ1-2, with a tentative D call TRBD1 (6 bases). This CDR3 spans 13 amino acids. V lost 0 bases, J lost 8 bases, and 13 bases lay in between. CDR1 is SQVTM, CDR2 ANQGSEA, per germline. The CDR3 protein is CSVEDTGFGGYTF. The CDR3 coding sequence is TGCAGCGTTGAAGACACAGGGTTCGGAGGCTACACCTTC. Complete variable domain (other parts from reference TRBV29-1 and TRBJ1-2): SAVISQKPSRDICQRGTSLTIQCQVDSQVTMMFWYRQQPGQSLTLIATANQGSEATYESGFVIDKFPISRPNLTFSTLTVSNMSPEDSSIYLCSVEDTGFGGYTFGSGTRLTVV.

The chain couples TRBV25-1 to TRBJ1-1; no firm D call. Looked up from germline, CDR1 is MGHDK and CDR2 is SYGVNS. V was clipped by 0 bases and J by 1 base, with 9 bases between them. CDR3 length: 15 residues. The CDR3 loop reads CASSEYVNPNTEAFF. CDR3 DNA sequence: TGTGCCAGCAGTGAATATGTCAACCCGAACACTGAAGCTTTCTTT.

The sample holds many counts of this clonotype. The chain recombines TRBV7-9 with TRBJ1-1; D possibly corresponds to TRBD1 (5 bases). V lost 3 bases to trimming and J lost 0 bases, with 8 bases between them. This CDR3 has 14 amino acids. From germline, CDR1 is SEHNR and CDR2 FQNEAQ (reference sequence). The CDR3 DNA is TGTGCCAGCAGCTTGACAGCAATGAACACTGAAGCTTTCTTT. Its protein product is CASSLTAMNTEAFF.

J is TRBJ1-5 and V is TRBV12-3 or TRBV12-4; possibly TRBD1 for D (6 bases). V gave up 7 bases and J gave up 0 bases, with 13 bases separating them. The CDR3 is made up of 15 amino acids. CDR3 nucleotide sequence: TGTGCCAGCAACGGGGGCCGGAATAGCAATCAGCCCCAGCATTTT. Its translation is CASNGGRNSNQPQHF.

CDR3 DNA: TGCAGTGCTAGAAGAATAGTAGGGCTTGCTTTCTTT. Residues: CSARRIVGLAFF. V and J are TRBV20-1 and TRBJ1-1; no clear D. V was pared by 2 bases and J by 11 bases, with 15 bases between. Germline lookup yields CDR1 DFQATT and CDR2 SNEGSKA (reference sequence). The CDR3 loop spans 12 amino acids.